Below are 23 T cell receptor beta chains sequenced from a single sample in a study of CXCR3-negative and CXCR3-positive naive CD8 T cells. 5' RACE that incorporated UMI labels was used to prepare the TRB cDNA libraries. Reanalyzing the 5' RACE reads, TCRdb keeps one entry per CDR3 protein, without DNA. Across about 43,000 distinct CDR3 sequences, the top ten clones capture 9.5% to 12% of the sample. The sample consisted of memory CD8+ T cells from blood. The receptors stem from a human donor in good health. Some clones in this sample may be carry-over from other donors' samples.

V usage is TRBV29-1 and J usage is TRBJ1-2. The length of the CDR3 is 13 residues. Germline values: CDR1 SQVTM, CDR2 ANQGSEA. The CDR3 sequence is CSVEARADYGYTF.

The chain is built from TRBV28 and TRBJ1-2; TCRdb designates TRBD1, a call that cannot be tested without DNA. The CDR3 is 15 residues long. Looked up from germline, CDR1 is MDHEN and CDR2 is SYDVKM. The CDR3 protein is CASRLRTGVRFGYTF.

The V call is TRBV27, the J call TRBJ1-5; TCRdb indicates TRBD1, and absent DNA this call remains unverified. The CDR3 has 17 amino acids. In germline, CDR1 is MNHEY, CDR2 SMNVEV (reference sequence). The CDR3 region is CASSSTGQGWGNQPQHF.

The chain uses TRBV25-1 and TRBJ1-1. This CDR3 is built from 15 residues. Germline V gene data show CDR1 as MGHDK and CDR2 as SYGVNS. CDR3 amino acids: CASAPPGGNPSEAFF.

This rearrangement joins TRBV5-5 to TRBJ2-2; there is no DNA to check the TCRdb D call of TRBD2. The CDR3 contains 17 residues. The germline V gene encodes CDR1 SGHKS and CDR2 YYEKEE (reference sequence). CDR3: CASSLVPGTENTGELFF.

The V call is TRBV7-9, the J call TRBJ2-7; as DNA is missing, the TRBD2 call by TCRdb cannot be tested. CDR1 is SEHNR and CDR2 is FQNEAQ in the germline V gene (reference sequence). This CDR3 comprises 11 residues. The CDR3 sequence is CASSGTPEQYF. Using reference TRBV7-9 and TRBJ2-7 for the parts outside the CDR3, the full variable domain is DTGVSQNPRHKITKRGQNVTFRCDPISEHNRLYWYRQTLGQGPEFLTYFQNEAQLEKSRLLSDRFSAERPKGSFSTLEIQRTEQGDSAMYLCASSGTPEQYFGPGTRLTVT.

The chain joins TRBV7-6 to TRBJ2-2; TCRdb's D call of TRBD2 is untestable without DNA. The germline V gene encodes CDR1 SGHVS and CDR2 FNYEAQ. The CDR3 totals 18 residues. CDR3 sequence: CASSLEAGSLAGPGELFF.

V is TRBV29-1 and J is TRBJ2-2. Germline assignment: CDR1 SQVTM and CDR2 ANQGSEA. This CDR3 is built from 14 residues. The CDR3 reads CSVVYLGSTGELFF.

This rearrangement joins TRBV5-1 to TRBJ2-3; TCRdb's D gene call, TRBD2, goes unchecked for lack of DNA. Germline values: CDR1 SGHRS, CDR2 YFSETQ. This CDR3 has 13 amino acids. The CDR3 region is CASSETGSPTQYF.

V is TRBV19 and J is TRBJ1-4; the TRBD1 assignment by TCRdb is unverifiable without DNA. CDR3 length: 13 amino acids. The germline CDR1 and CDR2 sequences are LNHDA and SQIVND (reference sequence). The CDR3 sequence is CASHRAENEKLFF.

The gene calls are TRBV20-1 and TRBJ1-1. Germline V lookup: CDR1 DFQATT, CDR2 SNEGSKA (reference sequence). The CDR3 length is 15 residues. CDR3 region: CSARDPGRGDTEAFF.

The V call is TRBV28, the J call TRBJ2-4; checking the TCRdb D call of TRBD2 is not possible without DNA. CDR3 length equals 15 residues. Germline V CDR1 and CDR2: MDHEN, SYDVKM. This CDR3 is CASSLPREGKNIQYF.

V is TRBV9 and J is TRBJ2-1; the D call of TRBD1 rests on TCRdb alone, since no DNA is present to check it. Looked up from germline, CDR1 is SGDLS and CDR2 is YYNGEE. The CDR3 contains 15 residues. The CDR3 protein is CASTPSGSRLNEQFF.

This chain links TRBV6-1 with TRBJ2-7. This CDR3 comprises 14 residues. Germline CDR1 MNHNS, CDR2 SASEGT. This CDR3 reads CASSEGDPRFEQYF.

The chain employs TRBV6-2 or TRBV6-3 and TRBJ2-7; TCRdb proposes TRBD1, but this gene call is untestable without DNA. Germline CDR1 and CDR2: MNHEY and SVGEGT. The CDR3 consists of 14 residues. CDR3 region: CASSYGTAAYEQYF.

The chain couples TRBV3-1 to TRBJ2-7; TCRdb's assignment of TRBD1 cannot be checked, as there is no DNA. This CDR3 has 14 amino acids. The germline gives CDR1 LGHDT, CDR2 YNNKEL (reference sequence). CDR3 sequence reads: CASSETGTFYEQYF.

The chain has TRBV20-1 and TRBJ1-3; the TRBD1 assignment by TCRdb is unverifiable without DNA. The CDR3 covers 18 residues. Per the germline V gene, CDR1 is DFQATT and CDR2 is SNEGSKA (reference sequence). The CDR3 region is CSARPRAEDVSSGNTIYF.

The chain carries TRBV20-1 and TRBJ1-1; TCRdb names TRBD1, which stays unverified in the absence of DNA. CDR1 is DFQATT, CDR2 SNEGSKA, per germline (reference sequence). The CDR3 runs to 15 residues. The CDR3 loop reads CSARDPGQVYTEALF.

The J gene is TRBJ1-1, the V gene TRBV7-9. The CDR3 length is 11 residues. CDR1 is SEHNR, CDR2 FQNEAQ, per germline (reference sequence). The CDR3 reads CASRYNTEAFF.

The chain recombines TRBV29-1 with TRBJ1-1; no DNA is available, so the TRBD1 call from TCRdb remains unchecked. The CDR3 has 12 residues. The germline gives CDR1 SQVTM, CDR2 ANQGSEA. The CDR3 loop reads CSARTGVTEAFF.

The chain joins TRBV28 to TRBJ2-3; TCRdb lists TRBD1, though no DNA is available to test this call. The CDR3 covers 18 residues. CDR1 is MDHEN, CDR2 SYDVKM, per germline. CDR3 residues: CASSFPSEGTGRTDTQYF.

This clonotype shows up as medium-sized by frequency. J is TRBJ2-1 and V is TRBV7-6; TCRdb names TRBD1, which stays unverified in the absence of DNA. There are 17 residues in the CDR3. From germline, CDR1 is SGHVS and CDR2 FNYEAQ. This CDR3 is CASSYRPGGADPNEQFF. Variable domain in full (rest from reference TRBV7-6 and TRBJ2-1): GAGVSQSPRYKVTKRGQDVALRCDPISGHVSLYWYRQALGQGPEFLTYFNYEAQQDKSGLPNDRFSAERPEGSISTLTIQRTEQRDSAMYRCASSYRPGGADPNEQFFGPGTRLTVL.

The chain couples TRBV5-6 to TRBJ2-7. The CDR3 runs to 14 residues. The germline V gene has CDR1 SGHDT and CDR2 YYEEEE. Here the CDR3 reads CASSFPRSSYEQYF.